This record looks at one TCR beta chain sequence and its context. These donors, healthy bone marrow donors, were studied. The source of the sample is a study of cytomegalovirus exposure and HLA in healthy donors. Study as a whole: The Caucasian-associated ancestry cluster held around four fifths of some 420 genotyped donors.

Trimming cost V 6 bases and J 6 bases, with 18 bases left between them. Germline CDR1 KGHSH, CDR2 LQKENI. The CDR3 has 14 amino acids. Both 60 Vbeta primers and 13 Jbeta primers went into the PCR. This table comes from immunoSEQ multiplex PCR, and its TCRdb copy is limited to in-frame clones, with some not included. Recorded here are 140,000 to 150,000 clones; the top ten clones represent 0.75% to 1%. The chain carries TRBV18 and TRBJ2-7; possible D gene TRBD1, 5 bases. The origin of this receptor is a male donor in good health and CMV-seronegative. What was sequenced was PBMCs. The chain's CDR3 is CASSPSVGQGEQYF. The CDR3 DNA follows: TGTGCCAGCTCCCCAAGTGTTGGTCAGGGCGAGCAGTACTTC.